These 29 T cell receptor beta chains originate from one sample sequenced in a study of cytomegalovirus exposure and HLA in healthy donors. The PCR ran on 60 Vbeta and 13 Jbeta primers. Some clones are missing from TCRdb's copy, which holds only in-frame ones; the method was immunoSEQ multiplex PCR. The sample lists over 150,000 clones, around 75% occurring once. Sequencing was carried out using PBMCs. The receptors stem from a man aged 30 to 39 in good health and CMV-seropositive.

V usage is TRBV7-2 and J usage is TRBJ2-2, with D perhaps TRBD2 (5 bases). Germline V gene sequence: CDR1 SGHTA, CDR2 FQGNSA. This CDR3 region has 16 residues. Trimming took off 0 bases at V and 4 bases at J, with 12 bases between the two ends. Here the CDR3 DNA reads TGTGCCAGCAGCTTAGCGGCGGGTCCGGGCACCGGGGAGCTGTTTTTT. Translated, it gives CASSLAAGPGTGELFF.

The V and J genes are TRBV18 and TRBJ1-2, with a weak D call TRBD1 (5 bases). V was clipped by 5 bases and J by 2 bases, with 12 bases between them. The CDR3 has 14 amino acids. Looked up from germline, CDR1 is KGHSH and CDR2 is LQKENI. CDR3 amino acids: CASSDDKGNYGYTF. The CDR3 DNA follows: TGTGCCAGCTCAGACGACAAGGGGAACTATGGCTACACCTTC.

This clone was observed a single time. This chain connects TRBV7-8 to TRBJ2-5; possible D gene TRBD1, 5 bases. The CDR3 covers 16 residues. Trimming took off 4 bases at V and 3 bases at J, with 18 bases between the two ends. CDR1 is SGHVS and CDR2 is FQNEAQ in the germline V gene. The CDR3 loop reads CASSSSRQGREETQYF. The CDR3 DNA follows: TGTGCCAGCAGCTCCTCCCGGCAGGGTAGGGAAGAGACCCAGTACTTC.

This chain links TRBV4-1 with TRBJ2-2; the match to TRBD1 covers 7 bases. The CDR3 is 17 residues long. Trimming took 0 bases from V and 7 from J; bases not matched to a gene: 11. The V gene's germline CDR1 is MGHRA and CDR2 YSYEKL. CDR3 bases: TGCGCCAGCAGCCAAGATCGCGGCAGGGGGTTTGGCGGGGAGCTGTTTTTT. Translation gives CASSQDRGRGFGGELFF.

This clone turned up a few times. The chain recombines TRBV27 with TRBJ1-2; 9 nucleotides align to TRBD1. Germline values: CDR1 MNHEY, CDR2 SMNVEV (reference sequence). V lost 6 bases and J lost 2; bases outside the gene matches: 7. CDR3 length: 15 amino acids. The CDR3 DNA reads TGTGCCAGCAGCGCTCCGGGACAGGGAAACTATGGCTACACCTTC. The encoded protein is CASSAPGQGNYGYTF.

CDR3 residues: CASSPPGLVINEQFF. For the CDR3, the DNA is TGTGCCAGCAGCCCACCGGGACTAGTAATCAATGAGCAGTTCTTC. The chain joins TRBV6-5 to TRBJ2-1, with 8 bases matching TRBD2. CDR1 and CDR2 from the germline V gene are MNHEY and SVGAGI. The CDR3 totals 15 residues. J gave up 6 bases and V 6 bases, and 10 bases lay outside the gene matches.

V gene TRBV5-6 combines with J gene TRBJ2-6, with unresolved D. Germline V CDR1 and CDR2: SGHDT, YYEEEE. Trimming took 1 base from V and 0 from J, leaving 5 bases between them. This CDR3 contains 15 residues. This chain's CDR3 is CASSLPLSGANVLTF. DNA of the CDR3: TGTGCCAGCAGCTTGCCCCTCTCTGGGGCCAACGTCCTGACTTTC. Combining the CDR3 with reference TRBV5-6 and TRBJ2-6 gives the whole variable domain DAGVTQSPTHLIKTRGQQVTLRCSPKSGHDTVSWYQQALGQGPQFIFQYYEEEERQRGNFPDRFSGHQFPNYSSELNVNALLLGDSALYLCASSLPLSGANVLTFGAGSRLTVL.

The rearrangement links TRBV6-5 to TRBJ1-5, with TRBD1 matching 11 bases. This CDR3 is 15 amino acids long. Germline V lookup: CDR1 MNHEY, CDR2 SVGAGI. The V segment lost 6 bases and the J segment 2 bases; nucleotides outside the gene matches: 3. The CDR3 reads CASRPGQGGNQPQHF. In DNA, the CDR3 is TGTGCCAGCAGACCGGGACAGGGGGGCAATCAGCCCCAGCATTTT.

The sample holds a few counts of this clone. The chain is built from TRBV11-2 and TRBJ1-1; D possibly corresponds to TRBD1 (6 bases). The CDR3 is 15 residues long. Germline-derived CDR1 and CDR2 are SGHAT and FQNNGV. Trimming took off 3 bases at V and 0 bases at J, with 11 bases between the two ends. In DNA form, the CDR3 reads TGTGCCAGCAGCTTTCAGGGGCCCCTGAACACTGAAGCTTTCTTT. Residues: CASSFQGPLNTEAFF.

This clone showed up just once. The chain is built from TRBV2 and TRBJ2-3; 12 nucleotides line up with TRBD2. J lost 5 bases, V lost 2 bases, and 5 bases had no gene match. The CDR3 is made up of 16 amino acids. Germline lookup yields CDR1 SNHLY and CDR2 FYNNEI. The CDR3 nucleotides read TGTGCCAGCAGTGAACTAGCGGGAGGGCCGGGAGATACGCAGTATTTT. Translation gives CASSELAGGPGDTQYF.

This CDR3 is CASRTLERGGGDTQYF. The CDR3 DNA reads as TGTGCCAGCAGGACCCTTGAGCGGGGGGGTGGAGATACGCAGTATTTT. The chain is built from TRBV27 and TRBJ2-3; 10 nucleotides agree with TRBD2. The trim removed 6 bases at V and 5 bases at J, leaving 11 bases unmatched. Per the germline V gene, CDR1 is MNHEY and CDR2 is SMNVEV (reference sequence). This CDR3 contains 16 residues.

This chain connects TRBV28 to TRBJ2-7; D is perhaps TRBD1 (5 bases). V was shortened by 3 bases and J by 0 bases, with 9 bases between the two germline ends. This CDR3 spans 14 amino acids. Germline V lookup: CDR1 MDHEN, CDR2 SYDVKM. The CDR3 DNA follows: TGTGCCAGCAGTTTGAGGCAGGGCTCCTACGAGCAGTACTTC. It codes for CASSLRQGSYEQYF.

V usage is TRBV28 and J usage is TRBJ2-2; D is perhaps TRBD1 (6 bases). CDR1 is MDHEN and CDR2 is SYDVKM in the germline V gene. The ends were cut back, 6 bases at V and 7 bases at J, with 18 bases in the middle. The CDR3 has 15 residues. The CDR3 reads CASSPRTVTGGELFF. For the CDR3, the DNA is TGTGCCAGCAGCCCTAGGACAGTGACGGGCGGGGAGCTGTTTTTT.

The V and J genes are TRBV9 and TRBJ2-2; 10 nucleotides line up with TRBD1. The germline CDR1 and CDR2 sequences are SGDLS and YYNGEE. V was pared by 0 bases and J by 7 bases, with 3 bases of the junction left unmatched. This CDR3 has 15 amino acids. The DNA for the CDR3 is TGTGCCAGCAGCGTAGGGACAGGGGGGGTCGGGGAGCTGTTTTTT. The encoded protein is CASSVGTGGVGELFF.

The CDR3 spells CSARGLAGLSYEQYF. CDR3 DNA: TGCAGCGCCCGGGGACTAGCGGGACTCTCCTACGAGCAGTACTTC. The chain employs TRBV29-1 and TRBJ2-7, with 13 bases lining up with TRBD2. This CDR3 has 15 residues. V lost 7 bases, J lost 0 bases, and 6 bases stayed unmatched. The germline V gene encodes CDR1 SQVTM and CDR2 ANQGSEA.

The chain has TRBV5-6 and TRBJ1-5; maybe TRBD1 (5 bases). V gave up 0 bases and J gave up 2 bases, with 9 bases separating them. The germline V gene has CDR1 SGHDT and CDR2 YYEEEE. This CDR3 contains 15 residues. The CDR3, as DNA: TGTGCCAGCAGCTTGGATCAGGGCGGCAATCAGCCCCAGCATTTT. The encoded protein is CASSLDQGGNQPQHF.

This clone was seen just once. The chain combines TRBV6-1 with TRBJ1-2; perhaps TRBD1 as D (6 bases). The V and J ends lost 7 bases and 1 base respectively, with 13 bases between them. The germline V gene has CDR1 MNHNS and CDR2 SASEGT. The CDR3 runs 14 residues. The CDR3 loop reads CASTEGQNNYGYTF. In nucleotides, the CDR3 is TGTGCCAGCACCGAGGGACAAAATAACTATGGCTACACCTTC.

The gene calls are TRBV5-6 and TRBJ2-3; D not resolved. Germline assignment: CDR1 SGHDT and CDR2 YYEEEE. This CDR3 has 15 residues. The V end was cut by 4 bases, the J end by 2 bases, with 14 bases between. This CDR3 is CASSTRVTYTDTQYF. The CDR3 nucleotides are TGTGCCAGCAGCACCCGGGTTACATACACAGATACGCAGTATTTT.

Of note for this clone: The junction shows a germline mismatch at one end, possibly a read error. This chain links TRBV7-9 with TRBJ1-1, with a tentative D call TRBD1 (5 bases). The CDR3 consists of 15 residues. CDR1 and CDR2 from the germline V gene are SEHNR and FQNEAQ (reference sequence). CDR3 in amino acids: CSSSSKTGLNTEAFF. In DNA form, the CDR3 reads TGTTCCAGCAGCTCTAAAACAGGATTGAACACTGAAGCTTTCTTT.

The CDR3 DNA follows: TGTGCCTGGAGTGGCTCAGCGGGACTCGCCTACGAGCAGTACTTC. It translates to CAWSGSAGLAYEQYF. The gene calls are TRBV30 and TRBJ2-7; 7 bases are a match to TRBD2. The junction had 8 bases not matched to a gene; V was cut back by 1 base and J by 2 bases. CDR3 length: 15 residues. Germline values: CDR1 GTSNPN, CDR2 SVGIG (reference sequence). Looking up the rest from reference TRBV30 and TRBJ2-7 gives the full variable domain: SQTIHQWPATLVQPVGSPLSLECTVEGTSNPNLYWYRQAAGRGLQLLFYSVGIGQISSEVPQNLSASRPQDRQFILSSKKLLLSDSGFYLCAWSGSAGLAYEQYFGPGTRLTVT.

The J gene is TRBJ2-7, the V gene TRBV19; D unresolved. V was pared by 11 bases and J by 3 bases, with 11 bases between. The germline V gene encodes CDR1 LNHDA and CDR2 SQIVND (reference sequence). The CDR3 contains 11 residues. The CDR3 reads CACGPDYEQYF. As DNA, the CDR3 is TGTGCCTGTGGGCCCGACTACGAGCAGTACTTC.

The rearrangement links TRBV6-1 to TRBJ2-7; possible D gene TRBD1, 8 bases. Germline V gives CDR1 MNHNS, CDR2 SASEGT. The CDR3 has 14 residues. V was cut by 3 bases and J by 4 bases, with 13 bases left in between. CDR3 coding DNA: TGTGCCAGCAGTGAGACACAGGGGGGGTACGAGCAGTACTTC. It codes for CASSETQGGYEQYF.

This clone was recorded a few times. The gene calls are TRBV2 and TRBJ1-2, with a possible D match to TRBD1 (5 bases). Looked up from germline, CDR1 is SNHLY and CDR2 is FYNNEI. CDR3 length: 13 amino acids. Trimming pared 3 bases from V and 4 bases from J, leaving 9 bases between. The CDR3 sequence: CASSDWTSYGYTF. CDR3 nucleotide sequence: TGTGCCAGCAGTGATTGGACATCCTATGGCTACACCTTC. Based on the CDR3 plus reference TRBV2 and TRBJ1-2, the full variable domain is EPEVTQTPSHQVTQMGQEVILRCVPISNHLYFYWYRQILGQKVEFLVSFYNNEISEKSEIFDDQFSVERPDGSNFTLKIRSTKLEDSAMYFCASSDWTSYGYTFGSGTRLTVV.

The chain has TRBV9 and TRBJ2-5; D possibly corresponds to TRBD1 (5 bases). Germline V gives CDR1 SGDLS, CDR2 YYNGEE. V gave up 0 bases and J gave up 3 bases, with 12 bases separating them. The CDR3 sequence is 15 residues long. CDR3 sequence reads: CASSVALTDKETQYF. CDR3 sequence (DNA): TGTGCCAGCAGCGTAGCTTTGACAGATAAAGAGACCCAGTACTTC.

The V call is TRBV30, the J call TRBJ2-7; 7 bases align to TRBD2. Germline V CDR1 and CDR2: GTSNPN, SVGIG (reference sequence). V trimming: 3 bases; J trimming: 6 bases; junction bases outside the gene matches: 8. The CDR3 contains 13 residues. As DNA, the CDR3 is TGTGCCTGGAGCCCTGGACTAGTTGGCGAGCAGTACTTC. It translates to CAWSPGLVGEQYF.

V and J are TRBV15 and TRBJ2-2; 10 bases are shared with TRBD1. V lost 5 bases, J lost 0 bases, and 12 bases stayed unmatched. Germline-derived CDR1 and CDR2 are LNHNV and YYDKDF (reference sequence). CDR3 length: 19 amino acids. The chain's CDR3 is CATSSFPGQGRTNTGELFF. The CDR3 DNA reads TGTGCCACCAGCTCCTTTCCGGGACAGGGGAGAACGAACACCGGGGAGCTGTTTTTT.

The chain has TRBV6-6 and TRBJ2-7; possibly TRBD1 for D (5 bases). Germline loops: CDR1 MNHNY, CDR2 SVGAGI (reference sequence). V was clipped by 2 bases and J by 3 bases, with 11 bases between them. CDR3 length equals 14 residues. The CDR3 region has the DNA TGTGCCAGCAGTTACCCCTACGACAGCTACGAGCAGTACTTC. This gives the protein CASSYPYDSYEQYF.

The chain joins TRBV29-1 to TRBJ1-1; possible D gene TRBD1, 6 bases. V was cut by 5 bases and J by 0 bases, with 7 bases left in between. This CDR3 has 12 amino acids. Looked up from germline, CDR1 is SQVTM and CDR2 is ANQGSEA. CDR3 sequence reads: CSVRDMNTEAFF. The CDR3 nucleotides read TGCAGCGTTCGGGACATGAACACTGAAGCTTTCTTT.

The V call is TRBV10-3, the J call TRBJ2-7; D may be TRBD1 (5 bases). V was cut by 4 bases and J by 4 bases, with 5 bases left in between. Germline CDR1 ENHRY, CDR2 SYGVKD. The CDR3 consists of 11 residues. The CDR3 DNA sequence: TGTGCCATCAGTGGACAGTACGAGCAGTACTTC. It encodes CAISGQYEQYF.